This passage covers 18 T cell receptor beta chains from one sample sequenced in a study of blood T cells in healthy people across ages. The use of a sample-barcoded 5' primer and a J-beta primer mix characterized a second PCR of roughly 6 to 11 cycles. TCRdb reprocessed the 5' RACE reads with MiXCR, giving one entry per CDR3 protein. The sample has over a million distinct CDR3 sequences; 35% to 50% are singletons. Sequences were obtained from blood. The receptors stem from a woman aged 60-75 years in good health.

The chain recombines TRBV4-2 with TRBJ2-1; D is uncertain. With 1 base removed from V and 0 bases from J, the gap between germline ends came to 7 bases. The CDR3 is 15 residues long. Germline values: CDR1 LGHNA, CDR2 YNFKEQ. The CDR3 DNA reads TGTGCCAGCAGCCAAGTCTTCAGCTCCTACAATGAGCAGTTCTTC. Its protein product is CASSQVFSSYNEQFF.

This clonotype was found a few times. The genes are TRBV5-1 and TRBJ2-7; the D gene is possibly TRBD1 (6 bases). The germline gives CDR1 SGHRS, CDR2 YFSETQ. Trimming stripped 3 bases from V and 3 bases from J, with 10 bases between. The length of the CDR3 is 13 residues. This CDR3 is CASSSNRDYEQYF. The CDR3 DNA follows: TGCGCCAGCAGCTCGAACAGGGACTACGAGCAGTACTTC.

The chain has TRBV27 and TRBJ2-1; D is uncertain. The end of the DNA aligns better with TRBJ2-7, so the J call may be wrong. The germline gives CDR1 MNHEY, CDR2 SMNVEV (reference sequence). CDR3 length: 16 amino acids. The CDR3 loop reads CASSLSLAGTYNEQYF. In DNA, the CDR3 is TGTGCCAGCAGTTTATCGTTGGCAGGAACCTACAATGAGCAGTACTTC.

The gene calls are TRBV27 and TRBJ2-1, with TRBD1 matching 8 bases. The junction had 11 bases not matched to a gene; V was cut back by 5 bases and J by 8 bases. The CDR3 runs to 15 residues. From germline, CDR1 is MNHEY and CDR2 SMNVEV (reference sequence). CDR3 in amino acids: CASSVEQGALDEQFF. The CDR3 bases are TGTGCCAGCAGTGTAGAGCAGGGGGCTTTGGATGAGCAGTTCTTC.

CDR3 loop: CASSQDRSINQPQHF. The CDR3 DNA reads as TGTGCCAGCAGCCAGGACAGGAGCATTAATCAGCCCCAGCATTTT. The chain links TRBV12-3 or TRBV12-4 to TRBJ1-5, with 7 bases matching TRBD1. With V trimmed by 6 bases and J by 4 bases, 9 bases remained unmatched. The CDR3 runs to 15 residues.

This clonotype was seen only once. Here the CDR3 reads CASSRGRAGGNEQFF. The DNA of the CDR3 is TGTGCCAGCAGCCGTGGACGAGCGGGAGGTAATGAGCAGTTCTTC. The chain recombines TRBV12-3 or TRBV12-4 with TRBJ2-1; 9 bases line up with TRBD2. Unmatched junction bases numbered 10, after V lost 6 bases and J lost 7 bases. The CDR3 runs to 15 residues.

The sample holds a few counts of this clonotype. The chain has TRBV20-1 and TRBJ2-4, with TRBD2 matching over 9 bases. CDR1 is DFQATT and CDR2 is SNEGSKA in the germline V gene (reference sequence). This CDR3 spans 17 amino acids. V was clipped by 0 bases and J by 3 bases; unmatched bases: 9. The CDR3 bases are TGCAGTGCTAGAGATCCCCTGACTAGCGGACTCAAAAACATTCAGTACTTC. Translating gives CSARDPLTSGLKNIQYF.

The chain joins TRBV12-3 or TRBV12-4 to TRBJ1-2; TRBD1 aligns across 10 bases. The ends lost 5 bases at V and 7 bases at J; junction bases unmatched: 10. The CDR3 is 15 amino acids. This chain's CDR3 is CASSPGQGPWCGYTF. CDR3 nucleotide sequence: TGTGCCAGCAGTCCGGGACAGGGGCCGTGGTGTGGCTACACCTTC.

The chain couples TRBV4-3 to TRBJ2-1, with a possible D match to TRBD1 (7 bases). Trimming took 2 bases from V and 0 from J, leaving 14 bases between them. The germline gives CDR1 LGHNA, CDR2 YSLEER. This CDR3 spans 17 amino acids. CDR3 amino acids: CASSQTQGGISYNEQFF. For the CDR3, the DNA is TGCGCCAGCAGCCAAACTCAGGGGGGCATCTCCTACAATGAGCAGTTCTTC.

This clonotype was detected a few times. Being one base from a much bigger clone, this may be a read error. The genes are TRBV5-1 and TRBJ2-7; no definite D call. Per the germline V gene, CDR1 is SGHRS and CDR2 is YFSETQ. The V end was cut by 4 bases, the J end by 3 bases, with 11 bases between. The CDR3 is 13 amino acids. The CDR3 reads CASSVTPGYEQYF. The DNA of the CDR3 is TGCGCCAGCAGCGTCACCCCGGGCTACGAGCAGTACTTC.

The chain carries TRBV18 and TRBJ1-5; D is undetermined. There are 15 residues in the CDR3. Trimming shortened V by 2 bases and J by 4 bases, and 12 bases separated the two germline ends. Per the germline V gene, CDR1 is KGHSH and CDR2 is LQKENI. The CDR3 bases are TGTGCCAGCTCACCAGGGATCAACATGAATCAGCCCCAGCATTTT. Its protein product is CASSPGINMNQPQHF. Combining the CDR3 with reference TRBV18 and TRBJ1-5 gives the whole variable domain NAGVMQNPRHLVRRRGQEARLRCSPMKGHSHVYWYRQLPEEGLKFMVYLQKENIIDESGMPKERFSAEFPKEGPSILRIQQVVRGDSAAYFCASSPGINMNQPQHFGDGTRLSIL.

The J gene is TRBJ1-3, the V gene TRBV3-1; TRBD1 aligns across 9 bases. The CDR3 covers 15 residues. The germline CDR1 and CDR2 sequences are LGHDT and YNNKEL (reference sequence). V gave up 5 bases and J gave up 2 bases; unmatched junction bases: 4. The CDR3: CASSVGQGTGNTIYF. CDR3 bases: TGTGCCAGCAGCGTGGGACAGGGCACTGGAAACACCATATATTTT.

The chain combines TRBV7-8 with TRBJ1-2; unclear D gene. V was shortened by 5 bases and J by 2 bases, with 18 bases between the two germline ends. This CDR3 region has 16 residues. Germline assignment: CDR1 SGHVS and CDR2 FQNEAQ. CDR3 sequence (DNA): TGTGCCAGCAGCGAAACCGGGATGAAACAGAACTATGGCTACACCTTC. It codes for CASSETGMKQNYGYTF.

The chain links TRBV27 to TRBJ1-5; perhaps TRBD1 as D (5 bases). V lost 6 bases and J 3 bases, leaving 21 bases between the germline ends. The CDR3 totals 17 residues. CDR1 and CDR2 from the germline V gene are MNHEY and SMNVEV (reference sequence). The CDR3 nucleotides read TGTGCCAGCAGCCCTACCGCACAGGCCTATAACAATCAGCCCCAGCATTTT. Protein sequence: CASSPTAQAYNNQPQHF.

This clonotype has only a few counts. This chain connects TRBV7-2 to TRBJ2-1; D unresolved. This CDR3 region has 15 residues. The germline V and J ends were trimmed by 6 bases and 7 bases, with 19 bases remaining between them. In germline, CDR1 is SGHTA, CDR2 FQGNSA. The CDR3 loop is CASSTRPKTLNEQFF. The CDR3 nucleotides are TGTGCCAGCAGTACAAGACCCAAGACACTAAATGAGCAGTTCTTC.

V and J are TRBV29-1 and TRBJ2-1; maybe TRBD1 (5 bases). Deletions cut 2 bases from V and 5 bases from J, with 16 bases between. The CDR3 has 15 amino acids. From germline, CDR1 is SQVTM and CDR2 ANQGSEA. CDR3 DNA sequence: TGCAGCGTTGAATCGCAGGGCTTGGTGGACAATGAGCAGTTCTTC. Its protein product is CSVESQGLVDNEQFF.

In this sample, this clonotype turned up a few times. J is TRBJ2-4 and V is TRBV6-1; D call uncertain. The CDR3 loop spans 13 amino acids. Germline V lookup: CDR1 MNHNS, CDR2 SASEGT. The V end lost 3 bases, the J end lost 9 bases, and 12 bases lay between the germline ends. The CDR3 protein is CASSDRQGGIQYF. Written as DNA, the CDR3 is TGTGCCAGCAGTGATCGACAAGGTGGCATTCAGTACTTC.

Concerning this clonotype itself: A clone one base away is much larger, so this may be a read error. CDR3 in DNA: TGCAGCGTCAATTTTCCGGGGACCCAAGAGACCCAGTACTTC. Translating it yields CSVNFPGTQETQYF. The gene calls are TRBV29-1 and TRBJ2-5; either TRBD1 or TRBD2 may supply D (5 bases each). V shed 6 bases and J shed 1 base, with 15 bases lying between them. The CDR3 runs 14 residues. Germline-derived CDR1 and CDR2 are SQVTM and ANQGSEA.